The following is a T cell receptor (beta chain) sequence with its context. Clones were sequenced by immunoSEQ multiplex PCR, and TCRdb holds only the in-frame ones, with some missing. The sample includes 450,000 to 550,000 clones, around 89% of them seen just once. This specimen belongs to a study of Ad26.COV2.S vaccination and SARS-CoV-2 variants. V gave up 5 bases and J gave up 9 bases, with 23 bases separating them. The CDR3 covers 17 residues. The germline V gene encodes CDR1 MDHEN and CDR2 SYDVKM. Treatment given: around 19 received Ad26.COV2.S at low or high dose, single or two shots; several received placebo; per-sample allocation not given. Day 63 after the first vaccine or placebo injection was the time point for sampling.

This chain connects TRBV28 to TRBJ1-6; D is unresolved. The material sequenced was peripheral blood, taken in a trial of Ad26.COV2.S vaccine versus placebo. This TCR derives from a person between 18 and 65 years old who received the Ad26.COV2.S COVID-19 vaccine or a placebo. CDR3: CASSLAPRSWRSSPLHF. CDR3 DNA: TGTGCCAGCAGTCTTGCCCCACGGTCGTGGAGGAGTTCACCCCTCCACTTT.